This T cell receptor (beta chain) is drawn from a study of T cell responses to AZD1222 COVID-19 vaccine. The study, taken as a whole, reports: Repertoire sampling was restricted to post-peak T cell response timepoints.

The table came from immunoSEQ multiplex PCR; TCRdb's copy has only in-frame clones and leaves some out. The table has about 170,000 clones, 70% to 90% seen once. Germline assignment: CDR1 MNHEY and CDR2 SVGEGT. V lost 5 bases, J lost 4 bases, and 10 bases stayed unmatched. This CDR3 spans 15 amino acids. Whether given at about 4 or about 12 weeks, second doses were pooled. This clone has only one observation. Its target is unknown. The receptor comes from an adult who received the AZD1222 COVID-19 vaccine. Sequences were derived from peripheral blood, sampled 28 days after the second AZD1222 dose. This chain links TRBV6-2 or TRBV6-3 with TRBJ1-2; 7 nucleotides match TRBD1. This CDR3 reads CASSPGTVPPYGYTF. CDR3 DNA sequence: TGTGCCAGCAGTCCCGGGACAGTGCCGCCCTATGGCTACACCTTC.